This paragraph reports one T cell receptor beta chain. The sample belongs to a study of T cell changes during pregnancy in multiple sclerosis. This CDR3 spans 14 amino acids. V shed 6 bases and J 7 bases; nucleotides not matched to a gene: 8. Looked up from germline, CDR1 is SGHNT and CDR2 is YYREEE (reference sequence). Repertoires were generated with immunoSEQ multiplex PCR, while TCRdb's copy carries only in-frame clones and drops some. Among around 41,000 clones listed, roughly nine tenths were seen once. J is TRBJ2-1 and V is TRBV5-4; TRBD2 aligns across 9 bases. Sequenced here: CD4+ T cells from peripheral blood mononuclear cells, sampled in the third trimester of pregnancy. The sequence was collected from a female donor in good health, enrolled as a control in a pregnancy study. The CDR3 coding sequence is TGTGCCAGCACCGGGGCGGGAGGGCCTAATGAGCAGTTCTTC. This codes for CASTGAGGPNEQFF.